This TCR beta chain is drawn from a study of beta chain features in type 1 diabetes. General study points: When Type 1 diabetes patients were examined, their TCRB CDR3s proved moderately but significantly shorter in all four CD4+ subsets.

The entirety of the isolated RNA underwent reverse transcription, so expressed TCRB transcripts were sequenced. Assay used: immunoSEQ multiplex PCR; TCRdb lists only in-frame clones, some missing. The data hold 600,000 or so clones, with over 12% observed a single time. This clone was seen more than once but under ten times. Its antigen is unidentified. The V gene's germline CDR1 is SGHTA and CDR2 FQGNSA. Trimming left V 0 bases short and J 4 bases short, with 4 bases between. The CDR3 runs 13 residues. V and J are TRBV7-2 and TRBJ1-3; D is unresolved. Sample: naive CD4+ T cells from blood. This TCR derives from a man aged 18 to 29 with type 1 diabetes. This chain's CDR3 is CASSLAGGNTIYF. In nucleotides, the CDR3 is TGTGCCAGCAGCTTAGCGGGGGGAAACACCATATATTTT.